This TCR beta chain was recorded in a study of CD8 T cells in ankylosing spondylitis. A single record per CDR3 protein comes from TCRdb applying MiXCR to the 5' RACE reads. The sample includes roughly 250,000 distinct CDR3 sequences, 8.6% of them seen just once. To note about this clonotype: A read error may account for a junction end that differs from germline.

The source material was blood, either unsorted or a sorted T cell fraction (not recorded which). The source is a male donor with ankylosing spondylitis or in good health (not recorded which).

The CDR3 DNA reads TGTGCTAGCAGCTCCCCCTGTGCCCCGAGCTCCTATAATTCACCCCTCCACTTT. It codes for CASSSPCAPSSYNSPLHF. This rearrangement joins TRBV7-7 to TRBJ1-6; D not certain. Germline lookup yields CDR1 SSHAT and CDR2 FNYEAQ (reference sequence). The length of the CDR3 is 18 residues.